This entry describes one T cell receptor beta chain. V gave up 0 bases and J gave up 3 bases, with 9 bases separating them. In germline, CDR1 is SGHRS, CDR2 YFSETQ. The CDR3 is 14 residues long. Using immunoSEQ multiplex PCR, the repertoire was profiled, and TCRdb retains in-frame clones only, with some absent. This repertoire shows 120,000 or so clones, 85% to 90% found once; its top ten account for nearly 6%. These data belong to a study of radiation and T cells in renal cell carcinoma. Study overall: Nephrectomy followed 15 Gy stereotactic body radiation by 4 weeks.

Specified time point: blood 2 weeks post-SBRT. As for treatment: 15 Gy SBRT to primary tumor, nephrectomy 4 weeks later. This renal cell carcinoma was of the clear cell type. The rearrangement links TRBV5-1 to TRBJ1-1; D gene ambiguous. The TCR comes from a woman between 65 and 79 years old with renal cell carcinoma. Sequenced here: blood, sampled from a patient whose treatment included radiotherapy and nephrectomy. The CDR3 coding sequence is TGCGCCAGCAGCTTGGAAACAGCATACACTGAAGCTTTCTTT. Translation gives CASSLETAYTEAFF. Supplemented by reference TRBV5-1 and TRBJ1-1, the full variable domain reads KAGVTQTPRYLIKTRGQQVTLSCSPISGHRSVSWYQQTPGQGLQFLFEYFSETQRNKGNFPGRFSGRQFSNSRSEMNVSTLELGDSALYLCASSLETAYTEAFFGQGTRLTVV.